The T cell receptor (beta chain) under discussion was sequenced for a study of identical twins. This clonotype was recorded a few times. Its specificity is unknown. Findings of the study overall: Twins showed weaker excess sharing in their beta out-of-frame sequences. Alpha sequences out of frame and shared by twins had excess low generation probability.

Unique molecular identifiers were in the cDNA, with template-switch universal primer binding. TCRdb re-called the 5' RACE reads with MiXCR, one entry per CDR3 protein. The sample records 400,000 to 500,000 distinct CDR3 sequences, 15% to 20% being singletons. This CDR3 has 14 amino acids. V lost 5 bases and J lost 7, with 15 bases in between. Material for sequencing was naive T cells sorted from blood. The clonotype comes from a man aged 45-65 years in good health. The chain carries TRBV12-3 or TRBV12-4 and TRBJ2-1, with a weak D call TRBD2 (7 bases). The CDR3 region is CASSGGAGYNEQFF. CDR3 DNA: TGTGCCAGCAGTGGGGGGGCAGGGTATAATGAGCAGTTCTTC.